This TCR beta chain originates from a study of T cells in Graves' hyperthyroidism and ophthalmopathy. Looking at the study overall: Blood was drawn when the patient was first diagnosed and still untreated. Findings and limits, study-wide: Blood held most thyroid clonotypes expanded above 0.001 frequency. Ophthalmopathy stood apart from stable hyperthyroidism in a 13 V-J model.

Losses at the gene ends were 6 bases for V and 7 bases for J; bases not matched to a gene: 8. Germline CDR1 is SGDLS and CDR2 is YYNGEE. The CDR3 consists of 13 residues. There were TCR beta CDR3 regions amplified from RNA transcripts. First-round RT-PCR targeting the TCR CDR3 was performed with the HTBI primer set. TCRdb re-derived calls from the multiplex PCR reads in MiXCR, one entry per CDR3 protein. The sample comprises hundreds of thousands of distinct CDR3 sequences, roughly 14% of which are singletons, and about 13% rests with the top ten. Comment on this clonotype: Its antigen is currently unknown.

Fresh peripheral blood, 9.5 to 10 ml of it, supplied the PBMCs. Material: blood. The chain uses TRBV9 and TRBJ2-7; the match to TRBD1 covers 9 bases. The TCR sequence derives from a man aged 18 to 35 with Graves' ophthalmopathy. The CDR3 coding sequence is TGTGCCAGCACTAGAAGACAGGGGGGAGAGCAGTACTTC. It translates to CASTRRQGGEQYF.